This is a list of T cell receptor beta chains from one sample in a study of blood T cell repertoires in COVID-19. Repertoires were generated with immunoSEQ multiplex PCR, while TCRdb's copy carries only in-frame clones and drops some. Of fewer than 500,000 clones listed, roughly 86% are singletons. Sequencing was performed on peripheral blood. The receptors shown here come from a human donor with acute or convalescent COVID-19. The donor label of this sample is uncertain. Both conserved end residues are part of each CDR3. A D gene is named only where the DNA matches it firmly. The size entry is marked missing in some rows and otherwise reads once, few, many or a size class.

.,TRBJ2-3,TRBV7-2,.,TGTGCCAGCAGCCGCCTTGGGGGGGCGGGGACAGATACGCAGTATTTT,CASSRLGGAGTDTQYF
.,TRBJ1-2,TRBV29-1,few,TGCAGCGTTGTAGGTCAACTGGCGGGGAACTACTATGGCTACACCTTC,CSVVGQLAGNYYGYTF
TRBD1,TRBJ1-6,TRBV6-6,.,TGTGCCAGCAGCTCTCTCGGACAGGGAGGGAATTCACCCCTCCACTTT,CASSSLGQGGNSPLHF
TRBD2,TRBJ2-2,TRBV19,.,TGTGCCAGTAGTATAGTTCGGGGGGCGAACACCGGGGAGCTGTTTTTT,CASSIVRGANTGELFF
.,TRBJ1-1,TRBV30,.,TGTGCCTGGAGTGTAGAGGACAATGAAGCTTTCTTT,CAWSVEDNEAFF
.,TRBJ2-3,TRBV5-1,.,TGCGCCAGCAGCTTGGCCCGGGAGTCCGATACGCAGTATTTT,CASSLARESDTQYF
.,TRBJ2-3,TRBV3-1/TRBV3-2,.,TGTGCCAGCAGCCTGAGTTTCACTCTCACAGATACGCAGTATTTT,CASSLSFTLTDTQYF
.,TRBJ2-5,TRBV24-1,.,TGTGCCACCAGTGATGCTGGACAGTACAGAGAGACCCAGTACTTC,CATSDAGQYRETQYF
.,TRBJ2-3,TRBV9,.,TGTGCCAGCAGCGTAGGGGGACACGGAAATACGCAGTATTTT,CASSVGGHGNTQYF
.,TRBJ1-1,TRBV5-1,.,TGCGCCAGCAGCTTGGATCTGGGGAGGATGAACACTGAAGCTTTCTTT,CASSLDLGRMNTEAFF
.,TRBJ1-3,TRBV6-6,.,TGTGCCAGCAAGAAAGACGAGGGAGGGGGAAACACCATATATTTT,CASKKDEGGGNTIYF
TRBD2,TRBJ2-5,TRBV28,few,TGTGCCAGCAGCCCTTGGACTAGCGGGGGGGCCCGTGGAGAGACCCAGTACTTC,CASSPWTSGGARGETQYF
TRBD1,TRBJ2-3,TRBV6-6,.,TGTGCCAGCAGTGACAGGGGGGCAAGCACAGATACGCAGTATTTT,CASSDRGASTDTQYF
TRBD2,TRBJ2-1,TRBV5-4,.,TGTGCCAGCAGCTTGGAAGGGACTAGCGGGGGCGCGACCTACAATGAGCAGTTCTTC,CASSLEGTSGGATYNEQFF
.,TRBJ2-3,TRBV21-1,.,TGTGCCAGCAGCAAACCTCCAGGGATCAGCACAGATACGCAGTATTTT,CASSKPPGISTDTQYF
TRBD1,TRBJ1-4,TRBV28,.,TGTGCCAGCAGTTTTCGCCACAGGGGGTTTGGAACTAATGAAAAACTGTTTTTT,CASSFRHRGFGTNEKLFF
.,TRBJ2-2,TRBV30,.,TGTGCCTGGCGTGGCGGGGCCCACACCGGGGAGCTGTTTTTT,CAWRGGAHTGELFF
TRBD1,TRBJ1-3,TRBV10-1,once,TGCGCCAGCAGTGAGGGGACAGGAGGAAACACCATATATTTT,CASSEGTGGNTIYF
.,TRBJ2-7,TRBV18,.,TGTGCCAGCTCTCCCTATCGCGACAGCTCCTACGAGCAGTACTTC,CASSPYRDSSYEQYF
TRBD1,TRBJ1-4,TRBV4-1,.,TGCGCCAGCAGCCAGGTGACAGGGGAAAAACTGTTTTTT,CASSQVTGEKLFF
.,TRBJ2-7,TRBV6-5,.,TGTGCCAGCAGGTCCCGGGGGGCCCCCAACGAGCAGTACTTC,CASRSRGAPNEQYF
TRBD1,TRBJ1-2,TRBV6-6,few,TGTGCCAGCAGCTTCGGGACAGGGCTCGCCTATGGCTACACCTTC,CASSFGTGLAYGYTF
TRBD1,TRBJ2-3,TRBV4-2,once,TGTGCCAGCAGCCGCTTGACAGGGTTAAGGCTAGATACGCAGTATTTT,CASSRLTGLRLDTQYF
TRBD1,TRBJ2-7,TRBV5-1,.,TGCGCCAGCAGCCCAGGGACAGCCCGTGGGGGCGAGCAGTACTTC,CASSPGTARGGEQYF
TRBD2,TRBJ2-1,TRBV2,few,TGTGCCAGCAGTGATTGGCTAGCGGGAGAACTTGAGCAGTTCTTC,CASSDWLAGELEQFF
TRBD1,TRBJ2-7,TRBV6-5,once,TGTGCCAGCGGACAGGATCCCTACGAGCAGTACTTC,CASGQDPYEQYF